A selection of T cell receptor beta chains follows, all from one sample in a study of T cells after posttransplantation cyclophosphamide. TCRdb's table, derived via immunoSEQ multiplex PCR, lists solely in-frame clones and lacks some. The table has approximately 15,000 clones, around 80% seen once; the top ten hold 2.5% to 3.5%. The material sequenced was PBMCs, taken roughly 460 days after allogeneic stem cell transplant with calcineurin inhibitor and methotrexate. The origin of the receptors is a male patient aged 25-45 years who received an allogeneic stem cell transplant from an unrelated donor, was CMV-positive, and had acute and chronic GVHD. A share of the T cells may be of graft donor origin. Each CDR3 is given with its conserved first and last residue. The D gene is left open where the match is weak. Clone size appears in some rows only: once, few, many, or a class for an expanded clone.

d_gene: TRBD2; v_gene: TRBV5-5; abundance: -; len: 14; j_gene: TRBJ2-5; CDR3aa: CASATGGGVKTQYF; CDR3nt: TGTGCCAGCGCTACGGGAGGGGGAGTGAAGACCCAGTACTTC
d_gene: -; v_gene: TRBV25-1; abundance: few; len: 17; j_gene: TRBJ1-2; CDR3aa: CASTRRGTFLVGYGYTF; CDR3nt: TGTGCCAGCACCCGAAGGGGGACATTTTTAGTGGGCTATGGCTACACCTTC
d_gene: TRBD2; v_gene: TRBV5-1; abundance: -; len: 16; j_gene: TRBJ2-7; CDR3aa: CASSPYPASGSYEQYF; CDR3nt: TGCGCCAGCAGCCCCTACCCGGCTAGCGGGAGCTACGAGCAGTACTTC
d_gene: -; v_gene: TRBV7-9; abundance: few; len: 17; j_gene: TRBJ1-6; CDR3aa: CASSPGGTQGSRSPLHF; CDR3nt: TGTGCCAGCAGCCCGGGAGGGACACAGGGAAGTCGTTCACCCCTCCACTTT
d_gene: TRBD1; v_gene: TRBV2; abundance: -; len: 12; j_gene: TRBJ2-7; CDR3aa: CARTGQGREQYF; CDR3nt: TGTGCCAGGACCGGACAGGGGAGGGAGCAGTACTTC
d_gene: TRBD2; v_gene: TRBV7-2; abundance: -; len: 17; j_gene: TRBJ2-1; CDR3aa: CASSPRGRGALYNEQFF; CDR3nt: TGTGCCAGCAGCCCCCGAGGGCGGGGGGCCCTCTACAATGAGCAGTTCTTC
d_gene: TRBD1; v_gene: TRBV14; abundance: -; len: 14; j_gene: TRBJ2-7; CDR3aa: CASSLGQGDYEQYF; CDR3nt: TGTGCCAGCAGTCTAGGACAGGGGGACTACGAGCAGTACTTC
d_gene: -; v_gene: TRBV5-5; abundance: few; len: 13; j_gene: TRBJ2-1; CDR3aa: CASSWTPPNEQFF; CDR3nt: TGTGCCAGCAGCTGGACTCCCCCCAATGAGCAGTTCTTC
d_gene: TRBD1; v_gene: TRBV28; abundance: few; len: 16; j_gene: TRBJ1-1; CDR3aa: CASSLYSTGGYTEAFF; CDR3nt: TGTGCCAGCAGTTTATATTCGACAGGGGGGTACACTGAAGCTTTCTTT
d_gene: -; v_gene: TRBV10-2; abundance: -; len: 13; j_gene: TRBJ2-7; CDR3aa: CASSESAGREQYF; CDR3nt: TGCGCCAGCAGTGAGTCGGCGGGGCGGGAGCAGTACTTC
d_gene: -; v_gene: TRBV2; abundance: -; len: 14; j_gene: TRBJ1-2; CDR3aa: CASSGIGEDYGYTF; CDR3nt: TGTGCCAGCAGTGGGATCGGGGAGGACTATGGCTACACCTTC
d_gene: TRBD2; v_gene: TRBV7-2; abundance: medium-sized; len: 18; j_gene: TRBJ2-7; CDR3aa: CASSSKTSGRASMYEQYF; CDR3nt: TGTGCCAGCAGCTCCAAGACTAGCGGGAGGGCCAGTATGTACGAGCAGTACTTC
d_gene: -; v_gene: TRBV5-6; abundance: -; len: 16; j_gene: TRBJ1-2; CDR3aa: CASSLGTDFYSGGYTF; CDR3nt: TGTGCCAGCAGCTTGGGGACAGACTTCTATTCCGGCGGCTACACCTTC
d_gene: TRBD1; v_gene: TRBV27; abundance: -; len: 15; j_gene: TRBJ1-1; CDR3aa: CASTLTGLLNTEAFF; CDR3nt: TGTGCCAGCACCTTGACAGGGCTGTTGAACACTGAAGCTTTCTTT
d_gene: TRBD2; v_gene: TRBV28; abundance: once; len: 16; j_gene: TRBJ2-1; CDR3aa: CASSPGGIAGANEQFF; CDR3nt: TGTGCCAGCAGCCCCGGAGGAATAGCGGGAGCAAATGAGCAGTTCTTC
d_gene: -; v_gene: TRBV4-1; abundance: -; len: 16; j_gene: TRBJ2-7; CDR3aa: CASSQDMNPTLYEQYF; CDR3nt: TGCGCCAGCAGCCAAGATATGAACCCCACCCTCTACGAGCAGTACTTC
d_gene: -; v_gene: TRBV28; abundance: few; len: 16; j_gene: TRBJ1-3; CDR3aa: CASSLMRGSSGNTIYF; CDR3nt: TGTGCCAGCAGTTTGATGAGGGGGTCCTCTGGAAACACCATATATTTT
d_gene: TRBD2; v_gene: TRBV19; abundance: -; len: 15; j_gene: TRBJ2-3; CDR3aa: CASRIAGGRRDTQYF; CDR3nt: TGTGCCAGTAGGATAGCGGGGGGGCGAAGAGATACGCAGTATTTT
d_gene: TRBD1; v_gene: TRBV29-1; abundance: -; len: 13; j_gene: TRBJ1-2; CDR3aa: CSVETGTAYGYTF; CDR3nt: TGCAGCGTTGAAACCGGGACAGCCTATGGCTACACCTTC
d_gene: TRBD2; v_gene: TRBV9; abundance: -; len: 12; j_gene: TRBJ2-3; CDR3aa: CASSVGRGAQYF; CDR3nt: TGTGCCAGCAGCGTAGGGCGGGGGGCGCAGTATTTT
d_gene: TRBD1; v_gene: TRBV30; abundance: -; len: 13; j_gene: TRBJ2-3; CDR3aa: CAWSVGQGDTQYF; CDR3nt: TGTGCCTGGAGTGTGGGACAGGGAGATACGCAGTATTTT
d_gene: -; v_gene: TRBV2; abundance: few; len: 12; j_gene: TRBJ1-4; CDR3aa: CASSGDNEKLFF; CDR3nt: TGTGCCAGCAGCGGGGATAATGAAAAACTGTTTTTT
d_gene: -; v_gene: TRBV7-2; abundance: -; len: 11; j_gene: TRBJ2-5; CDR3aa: CASSSRETQYF; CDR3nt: TGTGCCAGCAGCTCCAGAGAGACCCAGTACTTC
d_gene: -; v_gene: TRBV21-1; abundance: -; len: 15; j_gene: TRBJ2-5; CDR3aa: CASSAQTGVQETQYF; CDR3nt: TGTGCCAGCAGCGCCCAGACAGGGGTCCAAGAGACCCAGTACTTC
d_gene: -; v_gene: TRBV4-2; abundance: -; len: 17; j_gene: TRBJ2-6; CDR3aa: CASSQVIARTGANVLTF; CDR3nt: TGTGCCAGCAGCCAAGTTATCGCGAGGACTGGGGCCAACGTCCTGACTTTC
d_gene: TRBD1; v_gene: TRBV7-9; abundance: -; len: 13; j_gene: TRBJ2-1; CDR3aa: CASSFLGDSRKFF; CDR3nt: TGTGCCAGCAGCTTTCTGGGGGACAGTCGGAAGTTCTTC
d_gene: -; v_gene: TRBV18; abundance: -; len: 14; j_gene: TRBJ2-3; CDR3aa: CASSNAGSTDTQYF; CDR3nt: TGTGCCAGCTCAAATGCGGGGAGCACAGATACGCAGTATTTT
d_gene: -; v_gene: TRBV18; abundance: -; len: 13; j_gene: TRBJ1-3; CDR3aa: CASSNFSGNTIYF; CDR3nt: TGTGCCAGCTCCAACTTCTCTGGAAACACCATATATTTT
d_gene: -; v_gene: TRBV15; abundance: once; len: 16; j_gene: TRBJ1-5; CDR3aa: CATSRDRGTALRPQHF; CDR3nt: TGTGCCACCAGCAGAGATCGCGGGACGGCCTTGAGGCCCCAGCATTTT
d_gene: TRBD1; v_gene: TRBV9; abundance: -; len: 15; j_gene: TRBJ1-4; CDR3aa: CASSPTQGGHEKLFF; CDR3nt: TGTGCCAGCAGCCCCACCCAGGGGGGCCATGAAAAACTGTTTTTT
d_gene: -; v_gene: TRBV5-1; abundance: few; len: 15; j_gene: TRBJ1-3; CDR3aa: CASSLVEIPGNTIYF; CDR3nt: TGCGCCAGCAGCTTGGTGGAGATCCCTGGAAACACCATATATTTT
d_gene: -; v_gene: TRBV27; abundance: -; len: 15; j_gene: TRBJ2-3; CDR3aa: CASSLFGEGTDTQYF; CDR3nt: TGTGCCAGCAGTTTATTCGGGGAGGGCACAGATACGCAGTATTTT
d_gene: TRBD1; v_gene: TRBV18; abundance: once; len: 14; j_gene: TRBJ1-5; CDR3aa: CASSPRDRGMAQHF; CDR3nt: TGTGCCAGCTCACCGCGGGACAGGGGTATGGCCCAGCATTTT
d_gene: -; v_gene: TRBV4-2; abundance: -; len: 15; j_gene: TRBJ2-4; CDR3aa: CASSPATQGTDIQYF; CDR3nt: TGTGCCAGCAGCCCCGCTACCCAGGGGACGGACATTCAGTACTTC
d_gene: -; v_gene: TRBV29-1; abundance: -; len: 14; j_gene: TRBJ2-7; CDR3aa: CSVEDGYRPYEQYF; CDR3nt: TGCAGCGTTGAAGATGGGTACAGACCCTACGAGCAGTACTTC
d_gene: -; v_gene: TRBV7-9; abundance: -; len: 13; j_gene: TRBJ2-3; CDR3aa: CASSPDSPDTQYF; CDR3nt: TGTGCCAGCAGCCCGGACAGCCCAGATACGCAGTATTTT
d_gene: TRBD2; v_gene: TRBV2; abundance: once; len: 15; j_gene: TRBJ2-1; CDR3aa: CASSPLADTYNEQFF; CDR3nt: TGTGCCAGCAGCCCACTAGCGGATACCTACAATGAGCAGTTCTTC
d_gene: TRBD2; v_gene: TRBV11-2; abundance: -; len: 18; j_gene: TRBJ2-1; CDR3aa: CASSPKGRRMTSAHEQFF; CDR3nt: TGTGCCAGCAGCCCAAAGGGGCGTAGAATGACTAGCGCCCATGAGCAGTTCTTC
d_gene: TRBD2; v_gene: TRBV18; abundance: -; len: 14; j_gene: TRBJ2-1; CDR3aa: CASSPNLADNEQFF; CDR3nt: TGTGCCAGCTCACCGAATCTAGCGGACAATGAGCAGTTCTTC
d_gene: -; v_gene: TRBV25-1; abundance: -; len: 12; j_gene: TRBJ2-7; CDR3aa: CASSVGHYEQYF; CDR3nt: TGTGCCAGCAGTGTTGGGCACTACGAGCAGTACTTC
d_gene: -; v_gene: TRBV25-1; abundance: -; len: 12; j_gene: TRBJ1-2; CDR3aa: CASNGLGYGYTF; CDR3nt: TGTGCCAGCAACGGACTCGGCTATGGCTACACCTTC
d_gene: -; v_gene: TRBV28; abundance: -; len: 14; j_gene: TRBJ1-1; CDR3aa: CASSLPQMNTEAFF; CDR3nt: TGTGCCAGCAGTTTACCCCAGATGAACACTGAAGCTTTCTTT
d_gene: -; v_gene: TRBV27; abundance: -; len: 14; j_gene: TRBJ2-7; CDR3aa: CAISLTGNSYEQYF; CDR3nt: TGTGCCATCTCGTTGACGGGTAACTCCTACGAGCAGTACTTC
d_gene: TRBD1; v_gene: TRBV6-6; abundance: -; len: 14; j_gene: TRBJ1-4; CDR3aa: CASSYRGTVEKLFF; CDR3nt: TGTGCCAGCAGTTACCGTGGGACAGTAGAAAAACTGTTTTTT
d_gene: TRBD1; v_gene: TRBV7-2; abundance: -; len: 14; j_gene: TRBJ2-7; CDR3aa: CASSGGTGVGEQYF; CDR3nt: TGTGCCAGCAGCGGAGGGACAGGGGTAGGCGAGCAGTACTTC
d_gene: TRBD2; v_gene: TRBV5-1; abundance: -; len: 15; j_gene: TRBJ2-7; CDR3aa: CASSLTGGEPHEQYF; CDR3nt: TGCGCCAGCAGCCTAACCGGGGGGGAGCCCCACGAGCAGTACTTC
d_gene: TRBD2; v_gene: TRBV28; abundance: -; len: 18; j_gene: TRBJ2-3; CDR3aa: CASSSISLAEDDIDTQYF; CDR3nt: TGTGCCAGCAGTTCCATTTCACTAGCGGAAGATGACATCGATACGCAGTATTTT
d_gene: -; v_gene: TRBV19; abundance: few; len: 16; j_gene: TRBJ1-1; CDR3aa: CASSTFLGSRGMSAFF; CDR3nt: TGTGCCAGTAGTACATTCCTGGGGTCGCGAGGGATGTCCGCTTTCTTT
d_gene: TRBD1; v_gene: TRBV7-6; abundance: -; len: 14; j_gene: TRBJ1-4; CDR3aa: CASSSSDRGEKLFF; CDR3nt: TGTGCCAGCAGCTCGTCCGACAGGGGGGAAAAACTGTTTTTT
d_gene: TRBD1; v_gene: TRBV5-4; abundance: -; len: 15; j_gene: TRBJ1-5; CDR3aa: CASSLWGQYNQPQHF; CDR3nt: TGTGCCAGCAGCTTGTGGGGACAGTACAATCAGCCCCAGCATTTT
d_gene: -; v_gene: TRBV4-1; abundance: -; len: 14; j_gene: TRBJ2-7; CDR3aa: CASSQDKSSYEQYF; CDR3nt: TGCGCCAGCAGCCAAGACAAGAGCTCCTACGAGCAGTACTTC
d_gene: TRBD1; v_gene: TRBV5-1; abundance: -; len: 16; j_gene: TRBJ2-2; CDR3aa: CASSSTGAGNTGELFF; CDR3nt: TGCGCCAGCAGCAGTACAGGGGCCGGCAACACCGGGGAGCTGTTTTTT
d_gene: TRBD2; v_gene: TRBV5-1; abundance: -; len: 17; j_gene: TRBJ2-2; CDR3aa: CASTETGLAGGNGELFF; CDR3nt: TGCGCCAGCACCGAAACGGGACTAGCGGGAGGAAACGGGGAGCTGTTTTTT
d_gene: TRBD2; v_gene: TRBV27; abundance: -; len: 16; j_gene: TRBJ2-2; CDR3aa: CASSLGLAGSTGELFF; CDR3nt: TGTGCCAGCAGTTTAGGACTAGCGGGGAGCACCGGGGAGCTGTTTTTT